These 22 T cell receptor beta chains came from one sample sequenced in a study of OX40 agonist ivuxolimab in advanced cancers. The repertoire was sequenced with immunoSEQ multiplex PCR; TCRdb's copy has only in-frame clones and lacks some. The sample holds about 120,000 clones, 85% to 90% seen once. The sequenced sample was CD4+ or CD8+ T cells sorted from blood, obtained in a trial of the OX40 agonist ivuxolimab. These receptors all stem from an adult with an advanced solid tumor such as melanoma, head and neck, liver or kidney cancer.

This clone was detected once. The chain's CDR3 is CASSLGPGPYEQYF. CDR3 bases: TGTGCCAGCAGCTTAGGGCCAGGACCCTACGAGCAGTACTTC. The genes are TRBV11-3 and TRBJ2-7; D is undetermined. Between the trimmed V and J ends, which lost 1 base and 2 bases, there was a span of 9 bases. This CDR3 is 14 amino acids long. The germline V gene encodes CDR1 SGHNT and CDR2 YENEEA. The full variable domain, its missing parts supplied by reference TRBV11-3 and TRBJ2-7, is EAGVVQSPRYKIIEKKQPVAFWCNPISGHNTLYWYLQNLGQGPELLIRYENEEAVDDSQLPKDRFSAERLKGVDSTLKIQPAELGDSAVYLCASSLGPGPYEQYFGPGTRLTVT.

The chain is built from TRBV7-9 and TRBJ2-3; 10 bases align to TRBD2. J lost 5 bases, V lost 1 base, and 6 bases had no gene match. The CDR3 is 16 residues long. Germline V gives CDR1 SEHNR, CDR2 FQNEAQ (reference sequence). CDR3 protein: CASSLGASGGEDTQYF. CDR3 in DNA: TGTGCCAGCAGCTTAGGTGCTAGCGGGGGAGAAGATACGCAGTATTTT.

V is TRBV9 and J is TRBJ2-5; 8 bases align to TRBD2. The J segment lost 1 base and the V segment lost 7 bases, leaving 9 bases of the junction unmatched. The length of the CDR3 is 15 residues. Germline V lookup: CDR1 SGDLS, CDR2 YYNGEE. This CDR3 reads CASSFERGTQETQYF. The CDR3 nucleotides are TGTGCCAGCTCATTCGAGCGGGGGACCCAAGAGACCCAGTACTTC.

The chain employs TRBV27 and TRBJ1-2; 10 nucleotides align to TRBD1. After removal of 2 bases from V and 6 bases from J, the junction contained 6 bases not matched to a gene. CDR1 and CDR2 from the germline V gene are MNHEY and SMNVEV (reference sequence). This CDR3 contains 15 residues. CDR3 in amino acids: CASSLTQGQGNGYTF. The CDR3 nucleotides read TGTGCCAGCAGTTTAACGCAGGGACAGGGGAATGGCTACACCTTC.

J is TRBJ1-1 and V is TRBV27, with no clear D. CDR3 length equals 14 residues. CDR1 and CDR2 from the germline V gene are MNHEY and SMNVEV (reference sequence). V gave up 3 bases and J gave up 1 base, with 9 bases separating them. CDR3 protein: CASSFLQRNTEAFF. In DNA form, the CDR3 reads TGTGCCAGCAGTTTTCTCCAACGGAACACTGAAGCTTTCTTT.

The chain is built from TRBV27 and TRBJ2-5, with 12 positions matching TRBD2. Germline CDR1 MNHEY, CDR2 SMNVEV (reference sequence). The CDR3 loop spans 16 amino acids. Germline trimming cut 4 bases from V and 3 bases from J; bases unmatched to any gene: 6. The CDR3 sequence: CASSSLAGGRKETQYF. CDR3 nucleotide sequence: TGTGCCAGCAGTTCCCTAGCGGGGGGGCGTAAAGAGACCCAGTACTTC.

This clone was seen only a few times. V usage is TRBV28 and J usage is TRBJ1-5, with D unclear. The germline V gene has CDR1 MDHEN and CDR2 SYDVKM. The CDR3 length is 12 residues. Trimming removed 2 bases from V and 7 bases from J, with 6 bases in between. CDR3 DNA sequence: TGTGCCAGCAGTTTAAGGGAACAGCCCCAGCATTTT. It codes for CASSLREQPQHF.

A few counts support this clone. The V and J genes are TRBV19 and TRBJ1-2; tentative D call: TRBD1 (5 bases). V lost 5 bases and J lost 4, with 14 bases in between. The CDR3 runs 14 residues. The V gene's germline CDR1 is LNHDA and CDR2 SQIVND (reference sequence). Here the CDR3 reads CASSRDSPGYGYTF. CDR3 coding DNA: TGTGCCAGTAGTCGGGACTCCCCCGGCTATGGCTACACCTTC.

The CDR3 nucleotides read TGCGCCAGCAAACTAGCGGGGGGCACAGATACGCAGTATTTT. It translates to CASKLAGGTDTQYF. The chain carries TRBV10-2 and TRBJ2-3; 11 positions agree with TRBD2. CDR3 size: 14 residues. The ends lost 7 bases at V and 1 base at J; junction bases unmatched: 1. Germline CDR1 reads WSHSY; CDR2 reads SAAADI.

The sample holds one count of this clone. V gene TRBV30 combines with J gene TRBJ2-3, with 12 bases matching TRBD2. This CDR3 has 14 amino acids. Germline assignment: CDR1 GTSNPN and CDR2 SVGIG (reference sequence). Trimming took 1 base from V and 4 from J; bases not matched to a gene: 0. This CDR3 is CAWSASGGADTQYF. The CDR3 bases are TGTGCCTGGAGTGCTAGCGGGGGGGCAGATACGCAGTATTTT.

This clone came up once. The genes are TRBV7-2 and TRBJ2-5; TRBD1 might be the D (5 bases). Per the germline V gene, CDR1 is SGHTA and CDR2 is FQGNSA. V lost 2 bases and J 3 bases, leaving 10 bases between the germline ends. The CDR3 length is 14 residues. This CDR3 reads CASSLTGWKETQYF. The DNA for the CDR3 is TGTGCCAGCAGCTTAACAGGCTGGAAAGAGACCCAGTACTTC.

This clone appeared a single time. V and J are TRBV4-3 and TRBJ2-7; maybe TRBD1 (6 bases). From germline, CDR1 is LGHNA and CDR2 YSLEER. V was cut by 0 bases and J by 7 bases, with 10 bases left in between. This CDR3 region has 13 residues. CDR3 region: CASSQETGSEQYF. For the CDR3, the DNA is TGCGCCAGCAGCCAAGAGACAGGTAGTGAGCAGTACTTC.

DNA of the CDR3: TGTGCCAGCAGCTTGGGACAGGTGGATCAGCCCCAGCATTTT. Residues: CASSLGQVDQPQHF. The rearrangement links TRBV7-2 to TRBJ1-5; 8 bases align to TRBD1. The CDR3 contains 14 residues. V trimming: 3 bases; J trimming: 5 bases; junction bases outside the gene matches: 3. The germline V gene encodes CDR1 SGHTA and CDR2 FQGNSA. Using reference TRBV7-2 and TRBJ1-5 for the parts outside the CDR3, the full variable domain is GAGVSQSPSNKVTEKGKDVELRCDPISGHTALYWYRQSLGQGLEFLIYFQGNSAPDKSGLPSDRFSAERTGGSVSTLTIQRTQQEDSAVYLCASSLGQVDQPQHFGDGTRLSIL.

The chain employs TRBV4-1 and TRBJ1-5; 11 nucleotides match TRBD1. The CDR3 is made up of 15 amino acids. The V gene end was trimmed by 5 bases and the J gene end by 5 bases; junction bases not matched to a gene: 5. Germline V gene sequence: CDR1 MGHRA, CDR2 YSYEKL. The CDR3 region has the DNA TGCGCCAGCAGCATAAGGACAGGGGGCGATCAGCCCCAGCATTTT. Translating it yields CASSIRTGGDQPQHF.

CDR3 residues: CASSLELLPRSPLHF. Written as DNA, the CDR3 is TGTGCCAGCAGCTTAGAGCTGCTTCCTCGATCACCCCTCCACTTT. This chain uses TRBV7-8 with TRBJ1-6; D gene ambiguous. The CDR3 spans 15 residues. Trimming took off 1 base at V and 10 bases at J, with 14 bases between the two ends. The germline V gene encodes CDR1 SGHVS and CDR2 FQNEAQ.

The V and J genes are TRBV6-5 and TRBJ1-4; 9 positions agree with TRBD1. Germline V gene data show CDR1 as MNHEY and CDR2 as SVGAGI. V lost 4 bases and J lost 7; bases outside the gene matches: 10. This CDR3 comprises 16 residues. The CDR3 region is CASSFPQGQGAEKLFF. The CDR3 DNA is TGTGCCAGCAGTTTCCCCCAGGGACAGGGAGCTGAAAAACTGTTTTTT.

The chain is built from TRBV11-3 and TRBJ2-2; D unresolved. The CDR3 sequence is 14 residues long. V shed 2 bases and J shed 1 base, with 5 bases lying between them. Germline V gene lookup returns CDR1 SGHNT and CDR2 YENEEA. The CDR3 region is CASSLHVNTGELFF. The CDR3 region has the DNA TGTGCCAGCAGCTTACACGTGAACACCGGGGAGCTGTTTTTT.

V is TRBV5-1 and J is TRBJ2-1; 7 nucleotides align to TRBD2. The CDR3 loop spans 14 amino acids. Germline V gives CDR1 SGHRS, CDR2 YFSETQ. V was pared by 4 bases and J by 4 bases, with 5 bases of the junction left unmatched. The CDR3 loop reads CASSGSRGYNEQFF. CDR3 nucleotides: TGCGCCAGCAGCGGGTCGCGGGGGTACAATGAGCAGTTCTTC.

The CDR3 region is CASSGGGDGNTIYF. As DNA, the CDR3 is TGTGCCAGCAGTGGGGGAGGGGATGGAAACACCATATATTTT. V is TRBV28 and J is TRBJ1-3; D might be TRBD1 (5 bases). From germline, CDR1 is MDHEN and CDR2 SYDVKM. V shed 5 bases and J shed 3 bases, with 11 bases lying between them. This CDR3 has 14 residues.

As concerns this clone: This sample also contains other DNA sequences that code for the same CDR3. CDR3 loop: CASSLGGYGYTF. The CDR3 DNA reads TGTGCCAGCAGTTTGGGGGGATATGGCTACACCTTC. The V gene is TRBV28, the J gene TRBJ1-2; TRBD1 is a possible D gene (5 bases). The germline CDR1 and CDR2 sequences are MDHEN and SYDVKM. The V end was cut by 3 bases, the J end by 5 bases, with 7 bases between. CDR3 length: 12 amino acids.

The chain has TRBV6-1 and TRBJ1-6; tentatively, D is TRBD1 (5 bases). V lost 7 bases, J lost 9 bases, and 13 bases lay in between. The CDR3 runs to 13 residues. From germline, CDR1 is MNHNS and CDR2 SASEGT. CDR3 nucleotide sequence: TGTGCCAGCAACCGGGACCGAAGTTCACCCCTCCACTTT. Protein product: CASNRDRSSPLHF.

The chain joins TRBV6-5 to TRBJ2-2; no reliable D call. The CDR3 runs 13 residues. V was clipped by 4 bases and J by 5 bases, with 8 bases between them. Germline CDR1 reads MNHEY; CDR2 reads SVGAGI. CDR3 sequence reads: CASSLLKTGELFF. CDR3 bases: TGTGCCAGCAGTTTACTCAAAACCGGGGAGCTGTTTTTT.